This TCR beta chain was sequenced in a study of T cells expressing NK-cell markers. Regarding the study as a whole: A few donors showed these clonotypes also leading the CD3+CD56-NKG2C+ fraction.

The CDR3 loop spans 14 amino acids. Looked up from germline, CDR1 is DFQATT and CDR2 is SNEGSKA (reference sequence). As concerns this clonotype: Its target is not known.

TCRdb re-called the 5' RACE reads and gives one entry per CDR3 protein, without DNA. Its clone listing holds 450,000 to 600,000 distinct CDR3 sequences. The clonotype was recovered from a man between 18 and 35 years old in good health. Sequenced material: blood T cells: a sorted CD56 or NKG2C T cell subset, CD4+ or CD8+ T cells, or bulk PBMC T cells (not recorded which). The chain has TRBV20-1 and TRBJ2-5; as DNA is missing, the TRBD1 call by TCRdb cannot be tested. The CDR3 is CSASGPREIGLQYF.